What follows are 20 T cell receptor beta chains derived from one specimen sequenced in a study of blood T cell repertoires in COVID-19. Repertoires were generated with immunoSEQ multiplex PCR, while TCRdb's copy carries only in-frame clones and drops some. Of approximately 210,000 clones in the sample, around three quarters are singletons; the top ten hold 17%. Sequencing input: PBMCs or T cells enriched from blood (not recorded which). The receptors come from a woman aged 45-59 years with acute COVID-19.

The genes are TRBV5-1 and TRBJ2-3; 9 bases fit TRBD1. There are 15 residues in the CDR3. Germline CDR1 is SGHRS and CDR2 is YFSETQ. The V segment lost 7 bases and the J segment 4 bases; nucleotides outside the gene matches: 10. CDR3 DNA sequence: TGCGCCAGCTGGGACAGGGAAGGGTGGGCAGATACGCAGTATTTT. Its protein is CASWDREGWADTQYF.

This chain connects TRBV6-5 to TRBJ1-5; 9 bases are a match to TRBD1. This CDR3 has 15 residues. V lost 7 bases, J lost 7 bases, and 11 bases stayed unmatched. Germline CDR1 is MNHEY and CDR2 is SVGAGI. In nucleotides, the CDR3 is TGTGCCAGCATCCTGACAGGGGGGTTCGACCAGCCCCAGCATTTT. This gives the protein CASILTGGFDQPQHF.

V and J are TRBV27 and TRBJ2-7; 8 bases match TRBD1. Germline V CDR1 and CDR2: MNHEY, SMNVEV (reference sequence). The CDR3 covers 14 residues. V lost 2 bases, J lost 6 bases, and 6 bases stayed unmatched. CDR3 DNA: TGTGCCAGCAGTTTAGCCGGAACAGGGGGCGAGCAGTACGTC. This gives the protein CASSLAGTGGEQYV.

CDR3 amino acids: CASSSRDSVHF. The CDR3 DNA sequence: TGTGCCAGCAGCTCTCGGGACAGCGTCCACTTT. This rearrangement joins TRBV7-9 to TRBJ1-6; 7 bases fit TRBD1. Per germline, CDR1 SEHNR and CDR2 FQNEAQ (reference sequence). The CDR3 spans 11 residues. V shed 4 bases, J shed 17 bases, and the junction held 5 bases outside the gene matches.

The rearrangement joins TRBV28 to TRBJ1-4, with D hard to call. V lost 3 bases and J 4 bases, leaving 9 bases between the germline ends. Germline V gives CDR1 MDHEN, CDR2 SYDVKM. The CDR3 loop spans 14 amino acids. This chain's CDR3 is CASSFGNLNEKLFF. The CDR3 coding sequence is TGTGCCAGCAGTTTCGGGAACCTTAATGAAAAACTGTTTTTT.

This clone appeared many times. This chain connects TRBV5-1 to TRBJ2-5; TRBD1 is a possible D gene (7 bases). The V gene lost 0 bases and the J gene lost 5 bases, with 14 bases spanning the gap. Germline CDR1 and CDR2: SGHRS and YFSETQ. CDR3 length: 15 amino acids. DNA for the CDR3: TGCGCCAGCAGCTTGGGACAGGGAGGAAGTGAGACCCAGTACTTC. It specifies CASSLGQGGSETQYF.

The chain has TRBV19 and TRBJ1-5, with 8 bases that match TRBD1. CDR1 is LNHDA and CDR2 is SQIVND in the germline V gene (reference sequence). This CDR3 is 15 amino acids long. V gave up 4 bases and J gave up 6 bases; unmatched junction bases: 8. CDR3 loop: CASSTQGALGQPQHF. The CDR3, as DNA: TGTGCCAGTAGTACCCAGGGGGCGCTTGGTCAGCCCCAGCATTTT.

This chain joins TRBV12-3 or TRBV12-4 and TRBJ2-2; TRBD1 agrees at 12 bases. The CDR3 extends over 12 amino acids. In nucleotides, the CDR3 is TGTGCGGGACAGGGGGCCCCCGGGGAGCTGTTTTTT. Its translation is CAGQGAPGELFF.

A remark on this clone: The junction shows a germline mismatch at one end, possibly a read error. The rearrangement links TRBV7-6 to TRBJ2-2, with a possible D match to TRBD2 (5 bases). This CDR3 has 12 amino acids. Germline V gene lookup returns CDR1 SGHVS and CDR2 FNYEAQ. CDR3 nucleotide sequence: TGTGCCAGCAGCCTAGCCTCCGGGGAGCTGTTTTTT. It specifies CASSLASGELFF. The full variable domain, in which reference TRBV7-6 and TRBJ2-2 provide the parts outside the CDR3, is GAGVSQSPRYKVTKRGQDVALRCDPISGHVSLYWYRQALGQGPEFLTYFNYEAQQDKSGLPNDRFSAERPEGSISTLTIQRTEQRDSAMYRCASSLASGELFFGEGSRLTVL.

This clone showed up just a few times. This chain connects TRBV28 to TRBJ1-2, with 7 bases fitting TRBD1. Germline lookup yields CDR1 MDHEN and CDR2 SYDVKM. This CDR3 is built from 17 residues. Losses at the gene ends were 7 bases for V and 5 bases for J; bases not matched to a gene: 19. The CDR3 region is CASNLSGGTGEMYGYTF. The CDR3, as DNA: TGTGCCAGCAACCTTTCGGGTGGAACAGGGGAAATGTATGGCTACACCTTC.

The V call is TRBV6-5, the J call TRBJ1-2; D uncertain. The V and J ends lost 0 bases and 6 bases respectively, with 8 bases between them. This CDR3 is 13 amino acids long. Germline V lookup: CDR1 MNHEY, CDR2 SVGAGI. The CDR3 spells CASSYSTGNGYTF. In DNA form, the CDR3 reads TGTGCCAGCAGTTACTCGACTGGTAATGGCTACACCTTC.

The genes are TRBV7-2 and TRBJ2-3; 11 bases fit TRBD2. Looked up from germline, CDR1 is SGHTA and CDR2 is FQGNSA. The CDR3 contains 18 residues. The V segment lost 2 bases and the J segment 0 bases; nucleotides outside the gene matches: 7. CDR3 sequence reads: CASSLTTSGTRSTDTQYF. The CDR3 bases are TGTGCCAGCAGCTTAACGACTAGCGGGACACGAAGCACAGATACGCAGTATTTT.

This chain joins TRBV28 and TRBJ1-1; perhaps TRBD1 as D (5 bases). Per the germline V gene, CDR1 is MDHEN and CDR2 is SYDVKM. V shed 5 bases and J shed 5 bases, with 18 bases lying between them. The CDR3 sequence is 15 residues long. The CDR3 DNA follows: TGTGCCAGCAGTACCCACCTGACAGACGCAACTGAAGCTTTCTTT. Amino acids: CASSTHLTDATEAFF.

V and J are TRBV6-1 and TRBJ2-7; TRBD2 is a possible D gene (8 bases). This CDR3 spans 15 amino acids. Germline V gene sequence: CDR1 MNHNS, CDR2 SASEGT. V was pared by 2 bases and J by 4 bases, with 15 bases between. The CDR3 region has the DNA TGTGCCAGCAGTGAATTCCGGGAGGGGGCGTACGAGCAGTACGTC. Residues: CASSEFREGAYEQYV.

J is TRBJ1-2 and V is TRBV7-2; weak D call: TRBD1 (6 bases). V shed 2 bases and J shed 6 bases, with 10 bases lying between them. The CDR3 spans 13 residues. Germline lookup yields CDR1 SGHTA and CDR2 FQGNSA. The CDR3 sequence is CASSLTGYDGYTF. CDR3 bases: TGTGCCAGCAGCTTAACAGGGTACGATGGCTACACCTTC.

The CDR3 loop is CASNPTANTEAFF. The CDR3 bases are TGTGCCAGCAACCCGACAGCGAACACTGAAGCTTTCTTT. This chain joins TRBV28 and TRBJ1-1; D is possibly TRBD1 (5 bases). The CDR3 spans 13 residues. The V gene's germline CDR1 is MDHEN and CDR2 SYDVKM. Trimming left V 7 bases short and J 1 base short, with 10 bases between.

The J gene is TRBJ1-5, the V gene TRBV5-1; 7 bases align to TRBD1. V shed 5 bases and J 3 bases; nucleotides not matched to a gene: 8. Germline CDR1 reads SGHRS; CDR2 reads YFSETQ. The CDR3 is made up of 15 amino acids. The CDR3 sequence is CASSPLGTDNQPQHF. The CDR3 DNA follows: TGCGCCAGCAGTCCACTCGGGACAGACAATCAGCCCCAGCATTTT.

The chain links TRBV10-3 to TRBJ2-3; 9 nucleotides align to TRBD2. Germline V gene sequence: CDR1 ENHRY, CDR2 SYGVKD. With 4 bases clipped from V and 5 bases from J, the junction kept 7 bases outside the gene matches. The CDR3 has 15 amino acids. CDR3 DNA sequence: TGTGCCATCAGTGTGGCGGGGGGGCACGGAGATACGCAGTATTTT. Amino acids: CAISVAGGHGDTQYF.

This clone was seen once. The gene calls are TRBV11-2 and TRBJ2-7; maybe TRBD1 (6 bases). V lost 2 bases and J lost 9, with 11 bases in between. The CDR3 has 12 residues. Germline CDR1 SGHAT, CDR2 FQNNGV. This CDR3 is CASSLQGSRQYV. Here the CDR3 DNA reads TGTGCCAGCAGCTTACAGGGGAGTAGGCAGTACGTC.

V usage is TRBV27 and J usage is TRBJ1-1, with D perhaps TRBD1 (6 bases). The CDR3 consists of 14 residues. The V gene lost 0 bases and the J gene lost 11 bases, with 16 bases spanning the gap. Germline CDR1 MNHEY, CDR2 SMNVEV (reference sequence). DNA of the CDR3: TGTGCCAGCAGTTTATCGTCGACAGGTATGAGCGCTTTCTTT. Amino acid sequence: CASSLSSTGMSAFF.